This entry lists 10 T cell receptor beta chains sequenced from one sample in a study of response to subunit inactivated influenza vaccine. MiXCR was run by TCRdb on the RT-PCR reads, yielding one entry per CDR3 protein. The sample lists roughly 760,000 distinct CDR3 sequences; 21% were seen once. The sample here was PBMCs from blood, taken less than 6 days after vaccination. These receptors were collected from a man aged 50 to 59 who received an inactivated influenza vaccine.

This clonotype was seen repeatedly, ten times or more. The chain links TRBV7-8 to TRBJ2-2; D possibly corresponds to TRBD1 (6 bases). The V gene lost 2 bases and the J gene lost 6 bases, with 7 bases spanning the gap. The germline CDR1 and CDR2 sequences are SGHVS and FQNEAQ. This CDR3 region has 13 residues. The CDR3 bases are TGTGCCAGCAGCTTAACAGGGTCCGGGGAGCTGTTTTTT. This codes for CASSLTGSGELFF.

This sequence joins TRBV7-3 and TRBJ2-1; TRBD1 aligns across 7 bases. The CDR3 covers 14 residues. V shed 5 bases, J shed 5 bases, and the junction held 6 bases outside the gene matches. The germline gives CDR1 SGHTA, CDR2 FQGTGA. The DNA of the CDR3 is TGTGCCAGCAGCAGGGACAGAAAGGACAATGAGCAGTTCTTC. It specifies CASSRDRKDNEQFF.

V and J are TRBV24-1 and TRBJ2-3; D possibly corresponds to TRBD2 (5 bases). The V end lost 4 bases, the J end lost 6 bases, and 13 bases lay between the germline ends. The CDR3 is made up of 14 amino acids. CDR1 and CDR2 from the germline V gene are KGHDR and SFDVKD. For the CDR3, the DNA is TGTGCCACCAGTGAACCCGGAGGTTCGGATACGCAGTATTTT. It encodes CATSEPGGSDTQYF.

This clonotype was found a few times. This chain links TRBV20-1 with TRBJ1-3, with D tentatively TRBD1 (5 bases). The V gene's germline CDR1 is DFQATT and CDR2 SNEGSKA (reference sequence). Trimming stripped 2 bases from V and 2 bases from J, with 7 bases between. The CDR3 consists of 13 residues. The CDR3 DNA is TGCAGTGCTAGAATGGGGGCTGGAAACACCATATATTTT. This codes for CSARMGAGNTIYF.

The chain is built from TRBV5-1 and TRBJ2-7; D tentatively reads TRBD1 or TRBD2 (5 bases each). CDR3 size: 16 residues. Germline assignment: CDR1 SGHRS and CDR2 YFSETQ. The V and J ends lost 4 bases and 2 bases respectively, with 19 bases between them. Here the CDR3 reads CASSTSGTGSTYEQYF. DNA for the CDR3: TGCGCCAGCAGCACCTCCGGGACGGGGTCGACCTACGAGCAGTACTTC.

This clonotype has more than one count but fewer than ten. The chain links TRBV24-1 to TRBJ2-1, with D possibly TRBD2 on 6 matching bases. The V gene lost 9 bases and the J gene lost 5 bases, with 13 bases spanning the gap. The CDR3 extends over 13 amino acids. Germline CDR1 KGHDR, CDR2 SFDVKD. The CDR3 sequence is CATAGLSNNEQFF. CDR3 bases: TGTGCCACCGCGGGACTGTCGAACAATGAGCAGTTCTTC.

This clonotype occurred a few times. The chain joins TRBV11-1 to TRBJ2-2, with TRBD2 identical over 13 bases. The ends lost 10 bases at V and 1 base at J; junction bases unmatched: 12. The CDR3 contains 18 residues. Per germline, CDR1 SGHAT and CDR2 FQDESV (reference sequence). This CDR3 reads CANREGLAGVGNTGELFF. The CDR3 bases are TGTGCCAACAGAGAAGGACTAGCGGGAGTCGGGAACACCGGGGAGCTGTTTTTT.

A few counts support this clonotype. V usage is TRBV7-2 and J usage is TRBJ1-4; TRBD1 matches 10 bases. Germline V gene lookup returns CDR1 SGHTA and CDR2 FQGNSA. The CDR3 has 15 residues. The V and J ends lost 5 bases and 3 bases, in that order; junction bases with no gene match: 3. The CDR3, as DNA: TGTGCCAGCAGCATCGGGACAGGGGCTAATGAAAAACTGTTTTTT. Encoded protein: CASSIGTGANEKLFF.

Turning to this clonotype: Mismatch with germline at one junction end may stem from a read error. V is TRBV13 and J is TRBJ2-5; 9 nucleotides line up with TRBD1. CDR3 length equals 16 residues. Per the germline V gene, CDR1 is PRHDT and CDR2 is FYEKMQ (reference sequence). The CDR3 sequence is CSSSPGWDRDEETQYF. In DNA, the CDR3 is TGTTCCAGCAGCCCCGGGTGGGACAGGGATGAAGAGACCCAGTACTTC.

The rearrangement joins TRBV2 to TRBJ1-6; D may be TRBD1 (5 bases). The CDR3 is 15 amino acids. Germline CDR1 SNHLY, CDR2 FYNNEI. V was clipped by 4 bases and J by 6 bases, with 13 bases between them. The CDR3 spells CASSARGRSNSPLHF. The CDR3, as DNA: TGTGCCAGCAGTGCCCGGGGACGGAGTAATTCACCCCTCCACTTT. Using reference TRBV2 and TRBJ1-6 for the parts outside the CDR3, the full variable domain is EPEVTQTPSHQVTQMGQEVILRCVPISNHLYFYWYRQILGQKVEFLVSFYNNEISEKSEIFDDQFSVERPDGSNFTLKIRSTKLEDSAMYFCASSARGRSNSPLHFGNGTRLTVT.